This entry lists 23 T cell receptor beta chains sequenced from one sample in a study of OX40 agonist ivuxolimab in advanced cancers. TCRdb's copy holds only in-frame clones and misses some; the assay was immunoSEQ multiplex PCR. The repertoire holds roughly 80,000 clones, roughly 83% seen once, with approximately 0.85% in the top ten. Source: CD4+ or CD8+ T cells sorted from blood, taken in a trial of the OX40 agonist ivuxolimab. The source is an adult with an advanced solid tumor such as melanoma, head and neck, liver or kidney cancer.

The count of this clone is one. The V gene is TRBV6-6, the J gene TRBJ1-3; TRBD1 matches 7 bases. CDR3 size: 16 residues. V shed 1 base, J shed 0 bases, and the junction held 3 bases outside the gene matches. CDR1 MNHNY and CDR2 SVGAGI come from the germline V gene (reference sequence). This CDR3 reads CASSYYTGDSGNTIYF. DNA for the CDR3: TGTGCCAGCAGTTACTATACAGGGGACTCTGGAAACACCATATATTTT.

This sequence joins TRBV2 and TRBJ2-7; the D gene is possibly TRBD2 (6 bases). CDR3 length: 12 residues. Between the trimmed V and J ends, which lost 7 bases and 4 bases, there was a span of 11 bases. CDR1 and CDR2 (germline): SNHLY, FYNNEI. This CDR3 reads CASKWDFYEQYF. CDR3 coding DNA: TGTGCCAGCAAATGGGACTTTTACGAGCAGTACTTC. The whole variable domain, filled in from reference TRBV2 and TRBJ2-7, reads EPEVTQTPSHQVTQMGQEVILRCVPISNHLYFYWYRQILGQKVEFLVSFYNNEISEKSEIFDDQFSVERPDGSNFTLKIRSTKLEDSAMYFCASKWDFYEQYFGPGTRLTVT.

V usage is TRBV7-8 and J usage is TRBJ2-2; possibly TRBD2 for D (5 bases). Between the trimmed V and J ends, which lost 1 base and 6 bases, there was a span of 9 bases. The CDR3 totals 14 residues. The germline CDR1 and CDR2 sequences are SGHVS and FQNEAQ. The CDR3 loop reads CASSLDARAGELFF. The CDR3 nucleotides are TGTGCCAGCAGCTTAGATGCGAGGGCCGGGGAGCTGTTTTTT. The full variable domain, completed using reference TRBV7-8 and TRBJ2-2, is GAGVSQSPRYKVAKRGQDVALRCDPISGHVSLFWYQQALGQGPEFLTYFQNEAQLDKSGLPSDRFFAERPEGSVSTLKIQRTQQEDSAVYLCASSLDARAGELFFGEGSRLTVL.

The V and J genes are TRBV19 and TRBJ1-5; 9 nucleotides agree with TRBD1. CDR1 and CDR2 from the germline V gene are LNHDA and SQIVND (reference sequence). CDR3 length: 16 amino acids. V was clipped by 5 bases and J by 1 base; unmatched bases: 6. CDR3 amino acids: CASSARQGVSNQPQHF. The DNA for the CDR3 is TGTGCCAGTAGTGCCCGACAGGGGGTAAGCAATCAGCCCCAGCATTTT.

The chain has TRBV29-1 and TRBJ2-5; 8 bases map to TRBD2. The CDR3 totals 13 residues. CDR1 SQVTM and CDR2 ANQGSEA come from the germline V gene. V lost 6 bases, J lost 3 bases, and 6 bases stayed unmatched. The CDR3 loop reads CSVGGAGEETQYF. The CDR3 DNA follows: TGCAGCGTGGGGGGAGCGGGGGAAGAGACCCAGTACTTC. Based on the CDR3 plus reference TRBV29-1 and TRBJ2-5, the full variable domain is SAVISQKPSRDICQRGTSLTIQCQVDSQVTMMFWYRQQPGQSLTLIATANQGSEATYESGFVIDKFPISRPNLTFSTLTVSNMSPEDSSIYLCSVGGAGEETQYFGPGTRLLVL.

The chain employs TRBV7-2 and TRBJ2-2; D gene ambiguous. Germline lookup yields CDR1 SGHTA and CDR2 FQGNSA. The V and J ends lost 0 bases and 1 base respectively, with 9 bases between them. This CDR3 has 16 amino acids. The DNA for the CDR3 is TGTGCCAGCAGCTTAGCTGTTGGAGTGAACACCGGGGAGCTGTTTTTT. Residues: CASSLAVGVNTGELFF.

The chain carries TRBV5-4 and TRBJ2-1; the D gene is possibly TRBD1 (6 bases). The CDR3 length is 14 residues. Germline CDR1 SGHNT, CDR2 YYREEE (reference sequence). The V end lost 0 bases, the J end lost 5 bases, and 9 bases lay between the germline ends. The CDR3 DNA sequence: TGTGCCAGCAGCTTGGACAGGGCGAACAATGAGCAGTTCTTC. Translation: CASSLDRANNEQFF.

The CDR3 here is CASSPTGQGLGNSPLHF. In DNA, the CDR3 is TGTGCCAGCAGCCCGACAGGACAGGGGCTTGGTAATTCACCCCTCCACTTT. The chain combines TRBV7-9 with TRBJ1-6; 9 bases agree with TRBD1. Trimming took 5 bases from V and 6 from J; bases not matched to a gene: 11. This CDR3 has 17 residues. Germline V gene data show CDR1 as SEHNR and CDR2 as FQNEAQ (reference sequence).

The chain uses TRBV4-3 and TRBJ1-2; 9 bases fit TRBD1. V shed 0 bases and J 6 bases; nucleotides not matched to a gene: 11. The length of the CDR3 is 17 residues. Per germline, CDR1 LGHNA and CDR2 YSLEER. CDR3 nucleotide sequence: TGCGCCAGCAGCCAAGATCAAGGGTGGACAGGGGTCCATGGCTACACCTTC. This translates into CASSQDQGWTGVHGYTF.

V and J are TRBV6-6 and TRBJ2-3; a possible D gene is TRBD2 (6 bases). The germline gives CDR1 MNHNY, CDR2 SVGAGI (reference sequence). This CDR3 is built from 15 residues. Trimming shortened V by 4 bases and J by 7 bases, and 18 bases separated the two germline ends. CDR3 nucleotides: TGTGCCAGCAGTTTGGGGCGGGGACGAGGAAATACGCAGTATTTT. This encodes CASSLGRGRGNTQYF.

This clone has just one count. The chain has TRBV2 and TRBJ2-7; D unresolved. Germline V gene lookup returns CDR1 SNHLY and CDR2 FYNNEI. This CDR3 spans 12 amino acids. V was pared by 1 base and J by 2 bases, with 3 bases between. The CDR3 bases are TGTGCCAGCAGTGAAGAAGCCTACGAGCAGTACTTC. It translates to CASSEEAYEQYF.

The rearrangement links TRBV6-5 to TRBJ1-1; TRBD1 aligns across 8 bases. J gave up 3 bases and V 4 bases, and 4 bases lay outside the gene matches. This CDR3 contains 14 residues. Germline assignment: CDR1 MNHEY and CDR2 SVGAGI. In nucleotides, the CDR3 is TGTGCCAGCAGTTTTACAGGGGGAGACACTGAAGCTTTCTTT. Translating gives CASSFTGGDTEAFF.

The CDR3 reads CASSIDPGTSLSNQPQHF. The CDR3 DNA follows: TGTGCCAGTAGTATAGACCCCGGGACAAGTCTGAGCAATCAGCCCCAGCATTTT. This chain connects TRBV19 to TRBJ1-5, with D possibly matching TRBD1 (6 bases). The CDR3 has 18 amino acids. V shed 0 bases and J shed 1 base, with 16 bases lying between them. Per germline, CDR1 LNHDA and CDR2 SQIVND (reference sequence).

The chain uses TRBV4-3 and TRBJ1-6; D is unresolved. Per germline, CDR1 LGHNA and CDR2 YSLEER. The CDR3 contains 14 residues. Trimming removed 0 bases from V and 11 bases from J, with 11 bases in between. The DNA of the CDR3 is TGCGCCAGCAGCCAAGATATAACCCGAACACCCCTCCACTTT. Translating gives CASSQDITRTPLHF.

This rearrangement joins TRBV4-2 to TRBJ2-3; perhaps TRBD2 as D (7 bases). Germline CDR1 and CDR2: LGHNA and YNFKEQ. Trimming cost V 5 bases and J 5 bases, with 14 bases left between them. The CDR3 covers 14 residues. The CDR3 region has the DNA TGTGCCAGCAGCGGGGACACGGGGGGAGATACGCAGTATTTT. Translated: CASSGDTGGDTQYF.

The chain has TRBV18 and TRBJ2-7; D call uncertain. CDR1 is KGHSH, CDR2 LQKENI, per germline. V was trimmed by 3 bases and J by 2 bases, leaving 11 bases between them. The CDR3 length is 14 residues. The CDR3 protein is CASSPPAPTYEQYF. In DNA, the CDR3 is TGTGCCAGCTCACCCCCAGCGCCAACCTACGAGCAGTACTTC.

This clone has just a few counts. J is TRBJ1-4 and V is TRBV6-5; the D gene is possibly TRBD1 (6 bases). Germline loops: CDR1 MNHEY, CDR2 SVGAGI. Trimming stripped 6 bases from V and 3 bases from J, with 14 bases between. This CDR3 contains 15 residues. DNA of the CDR3: TGTGCCAGCAGGACCACAGGGAGGGCTAATGAAAAACTGTTTTTT. The encoded protein is CASRTTGRANEKLFF.

This chain links TRBV5-4 with TRBJ2-6; 10 nucleotides match TRBD1. Germline values: CDR1 SGHNT, CDR2 YYREEE (reference sequence). After removal of 4 bases from V and 4 bases from J, the junction contained 5 bases not matched to a gene. The CDR3 is made up of 16 amino acids. CDR3 in amino acids: CASSTGQGYGANVLTF. The CDR3 DNA sequence: TGTGCCAGCAGCACGGGACAGGGGTACGGGGCCAACGTCCTGACTTTC.

V gene TRBV14 combines with J gene TRBJ1-2, with D unclear. The V gene's germline CDR1 is SGHDN and CDR2 FVKESK. The CDR3 sequence is 15 residues long. V lost 6 bases and J lost 0, with 14 bases in between. In DNA, the CDR3 is TGTGCCAGCAGGCCCCTGGGCTTAGCTAACTATGGCTACACCTTC. This translates into CASRPLGLANYGYTF. Variable domain in full (rest from reference TRBV14 and TRBJ1-2): EAGVTQFPSHSVIEKGQTVTLRCDPISGHDNLYWYRRVMGKEIKFLLHFVKESKQDESGMPNNRFLAERTGGTYSTLKVQPAELEDSGVYFCASRPLGLANYGYTFGSGTRLTVV.

The rearrangement joins TRBV6-6 to TRBJ2-1, with TRBD2 as a possible D gene (5 bases). V was shortened by 4 bases and J by 9 bases, with 10 bases between the two germline ends. This CDR3 has 12 amino acids. The germline gives CDR1 MNHNY, CDR2 SVGAGI (reference sequence). CDR3 sequence: CASSSVRGEQFF. As DNA, the CDR3 is TGTGCCAGCAGTTCCGTCCGGGGTGAGCAGTTCTTC.

This clone was detected only a few times. The chain uses TRBV7-2 and TRBJ2-7; 9 positions agree with TRBD1. Germline lookup yields CDR1 SGHTA and CDR2 FQGNSA. The CDR3 consists of 18 residues. V gave up 5 bases and J gave up 2 bases; unmatched junction bases: 16. The CDR3 is CASSRALSGTGFPYEQYF. The DNA of the CDR3 is TGTGCCAGCAGCCGCGCGTTGTCCGGGACAGGGTTTCCCTACGAGCAGTACTTC.

The rearrangement uses TRBV7-2 and TRBJ1-1, with TRBD1 as a possible D gene (5 bases). Germline V gene data show CDR1 as SGHTA and CDR2 as FQGNSA. The CDR3 is 15 residues long. V gave up 3 bases and J gave up 2 bases, with 13 bases separating them. DNA of the CDR3: TGTGCCAGCAGCTTGGGAGGGGCGCTAAACACTGAAGCTTTCTTT. This codes for CASSLGGALNTEAFF. Drawing the rest from reference TRBV7-2 and TRBJ1-1, the complete variable domain is GAGVSQSPSNKVTEKGKDVELRCDPISGHTALYWYRQSLGQGLEFLIYFQGNSAPDKSGLPSDRFSAERTGGSVSTLTIQRTQQEDSAVYLCASSLGGALNTEAFFGQGTRLTVV.

This clone was recorded only once. V is TRBV7-2 and J is TRBJ1-2; tentatively, D is TRBD1 (6 bases). Germline values: CDR1 SGHTA, CDR2 FQGNSA. CDR3 length equals 16 residues. V dropped 5 bases and J dropped 1 base, with 17 bases sitting between them. The CDR3 bases are TGTGCCAGCAGCCCAGTGGGGCAGGGGAATAACTATGGCTACACCTTC. Translation gives CASSPVGQGNNYGYTF.